This TCR beta chain is drawn from a study of blood T cell repertoires in COVID-19. V dropped 4 bases and J dropped 5; count of bases not matched to a gene: 4. Germline CDR1 is SQVTM and CDR2 is ANQGSEA. This CDR3 comprises 13 residues. In the original analysis: Nucleated cell counts were estimated from reference gene primer amplification. Assay used: immunoSEQ multiplex PCR; TCRdb lists only in-frame clones, some missing. V and J calls and clone size are copied from that table; D and trimming were computed from the DNA. The table shows 150,000 to 200,000 clones, with around four fifths occurring only once.

J is TRBJ2-1 and V is TRBV29-1; 8 bases line up with TRBD2. The receptor comes from a human donor in a cohort sampled during active COVID-19. The sample comprised peripheral blood. Here the CDR3 DNA reads TGCAGCGTTGGGACTAGCTGGGACAATGAGCAGTTCTTC. The encoded protein is CSVGTSWDNEQFF.